Included here is one T cell receptor (beta chain) sequence, with context. The target antigen is unknown. The source material, RNA transcripts, was used to amplify TCR beta CDR3 regions. Initially, a first-round RT-PCR of the TCR CDR3 employed the HTBI primer set. TCRdb re-called the multiplex PCR reads with MiXCR, one entry per CDR3 protein. The sample has about 640,000 distinct CDR3 sequences; less than 25% are singletons. The data are from a study of T cells in Graves' hyperthyroidism and ophthalmopathy. Whole-study context: At initial diagnosis, before any treatment had begun, peripheral blood was obtained. Study-level findings and limits: In the blood, most expanded thyroid clonotypes above 0.001 appeared as well. With a median lead of roughly 6.2 months before onset, the model predicted ophthalmopathy. Separation of ophthalmopathy from stable hyperthyroidism was achieved by a 13 V-J model.

The CDR3 runs 15 residues. In germline, CDR1 is SGHTA, CDR2 FQGNSA. Deletions cut 3 bases from V and 0 bases from J, with 8 bases between. This sequence was found in a man aged 25 to 40 with Graves' ophthalmopathy. The chain employs TRBV7-2 and TRBJ2-2, with D perhaps being TRBD1 or TRBD2 (5 bases each). The specimen sequenced was blood. The CDR3 region is CASSFGGANTGELFF. CDR3 bases: TGTGCCAGCAGCTTTGGGGGAGCGAACACCGGGGAGCTGTTTTTT.